The rows below give T cell receptor beta chains drawn from one sample of a study of T cell changes during pregnancy in multiple sclerosis. Only in-frame clones appear in the TCRdb table, and some are missing; sequencing was by immunoSEQ multiplex PCR. The profile shows approximately 21,000 clones, around four fifths of them singletons. The sample consisted of CD8+ T cells from peripheral blood mononuclear cells, taken in the first trimester of pregnancy. Every receptor here comes from a female donor in good health, enrolled as a control in a pregnancy study. Each CDR3 is given with its conserved first and last residue. A D gene is named only where the DNA matches it firmly. Clone size appears in some rows only: once, few, many, or a class for an expanded clone.

v_call: TRBV4-1; j_call: TRBJ1-1; d_call: .; clone_size: once; cdr3_nt: TGCGCCAGCAGCCAAGTCGCGAAGACACCTAACACTGAAGCTTTCTTT; cdr3_aa: CASSQVAKTPNTEAFF
v_call: TRBV9; j_call: TRBJ1-2; d_call: TRBD1; clone_size: .; cdr3_nt: TGTGCCAGCAGCTTAGGACAGGGGCCAAACTATGGCTACACCTTC; cdr3_aa: CASSLGQGPNYGYTF
v_call: TRBV28; j_call: TRBJ1-5; d_call: .; clone_size: .; cdr3_nt: TGTGCCAGCAGTTTACAGGAAGGGGCACGCAATCAGCCCCAGCATTTT; cdr3_aa: CASSLQEGARNQPQHF
v_call: TRBV4-2; j_call: TRBJ2-7; d_call: TRBD1; clone_size: once; cdr3_nt: TGTGCCAGCAGCCTTGACAGGGAACACGAGCAGTACTTC; cdr3_aa: CASSLDREHEQYF
v_call: TRBV7-9; j_call: TRBJ1-1; d_call: .; clone_size: .; cdr3_nt: TGTGCCAGCAGCCGACGGGAACGGGGTTATGAAGCTTTCTTT; cdr3_aa: CASSRRERGYEAFF
v_call: TRBV7-9; j_call: TRBJ1-2; d_call: TRBD1; clone_size: .; cdr3_nt: TGTGCCAGCAGCACCGGACAGGGAAGGGGCTACACCTTC; cdr3_aa: CASSTGQGRGYTF
v_call: TRBV7-3; j_call: TRBJ2-7; d_call: TRBD1; clone_size: .; cdr3_nt: TGTGCCAGCAGTCCCTATGGGACAGGGCGAGACGAGCAGTACTTC; cdr3_aa: CASSPYGTGRDEQYF
v_call: TRBV7-6; j_call: TRBJ2-1; d_call: TRBD2; clone_size: once; cdr3_nt: TGTGCCAGCAGCCCCCGAGCGGGAGATGGCGTTAGTGAGCAGTTCTTC; cdr3_aa: CASSPRAGDGVSEQFF
v_call: TRBV29-1; j_call: TRBJ2-1; d_call: TRBD2; clone_size: .; cdr3_nt: TGCAGCGTAGATCCGGGACGGGGGGACAATGAGCAGTTCTTC; cdr3_aa: CSVDPGRGDNEQFF
v_call: TRBV18; j_call: TRBJ1-1; d_call: .; clone_size: once; cdr3_nt: TGTGCCAGCTCACCAGTCCTCGCAGGCGGGAAGACTGAAGCTTTCTTT; cdr3_aa: CASSPVLAGGKTEAFF
v_call: TRBV4-1; j_call: TRBJ2-7; d_call: TRBD2; clone_size: .; cdr3_nt: TGCGCCAGCAGCCAAGTCGCGCGGGAGCGCTACGAGCAGTACTTC; cdr3_aa: CASSQVARERYEQYF
v_call: TRBV27; j_call: TRBJ1-2; d_call: .; clone_size: .; cdr3_nt: TGTGCCAGCAGTCCCGGACAGAAAAACTATGGCTACACCTTC; cdr3_aa: CASSPGQKNYGYTF
v_call: TRBV7-9; j_call: TRBJ2-5; d_call: .; clone_size: few; cdr3_nt: TGTGCCAGCAGCTCCGGACAGACCCAAGAGACCCAGTACTTC; cdr3_aa: CASSSGQTQETQYF
v_call: TRBV12-1; j_call: TRBJ1-5; d_call: .; clone_size: .; cdr3_nt: TGTGCCAGCAGCTCGACAGGGCACAATCAGCCCCAGCATTTT; cdr3_aa: CASSSTGHNQPQHF
v_call: TRBV27; j_call: TRBJ2-3; d_call: .; clone_size: .; cdr3_nt: TGTGCCAGCAGTTTAGGGAGGGGGACTAGCACAGATACGCAGTATTTT; cdr3_aa: CASSLGRGTSTDTQYF
v_call: TRBV7-6; j_call: TRBJ2-1; d_call: .; clone_size: .; cdr3_nt: TGTGCCAGCAGCTTGGCCTCTCGGGGGGCCAATGAGCAGTTCTTC; cdr3_aa: CASSLASRGANEQFF
v_call: TRBV7-2; j_call: TRBJ2-3; d_call: TRBD1; clone_size: .; cdr3_nt: TGTGCCAGCAGGGCCAGCGGGACAGGGGCGTATACGCAGTATTTT; cdr3_aa: CASRASGTGAYTQYF
v_call: TRBV10-1; j_call: TRBJ2-2; d_call: .; clone_size: few; cdr3_nt: TGCGCCAGCAGTGAAGGCGTGCGGGACACCGGGGAGCTGTTTTTT; cdr3_aa: CASSEGVRDTGELFF
v_call: TRBV10-2; j_call: TRBJ2-1; d_call: TRBD1; clone_size: .; cdr3_nt: TGCGCCAGCACCTGGACAGGGGCGCACAATGAGCAGTTCTTC; cdr3_aa: CASTWTGAHNEQFF
v_call: TRBV25-1; j_call: TRBJ1-2; d_call: .; clone_size: once; cdr3_nt: TGTGCCAGCAGTGAATACGGGCAGGGAAACTATGGCTACACCTTC; cdr3_aa: CASSEYGQGNYGYTF
v_call: TRBV10-3; j_call: TRBJ2-6; d_call: TRBD1; clone_size: once; cdr3_nt: TGTGCCATCGGAAGGGACAGGCCCGCCTCTGGGGCCAACGTCCTGACTTTC; cdr3_aa: CAIGRDRPASGANVLTF
v_call: TRBV6-4; j_call: TRBJ2-2; d_call: .; clone_size: .; cdr3_nt: TGTGCCAGCAGTGACGACAGTACAGGCGCCGGGGAGCTGTTTTTT; cdr3_aa: CASSDDSTGAGELFF
v_call: TRBV6-1; j_call: TRBJ1-6; d_call: TRBD1; clone_size: .; cdr3_nt: TGTGCCAGCAGTGACGGACAGGGGCATTCACCCCTCCACTTT; cdr3_aa: CASSDGQGHSPLHF
v_call: TRBV14; j_call: TRBJ2-1; d_call: TRBD2; clone_size: few; cdr3_nt: TGTGCCAGCAGCCAAGTAGCTAGCGGGAGTATTTCCTACAATGAGCAGTTCTTC; cdr3_aa: CASSQVASGSISYNEQFF
v_call: TRBV5-1; j_call: TRBJ2-7; d_call: .; clone_size: .; cdr3_nt: TGCGCCAGCGGAGACAAGCGGTCGGGGGAGCAGTACTTC; cdr3_aa: CASGDKRSGEQYF
v_call: TRBV30; j_call: TRBJ1-2; d_call: TRBD1; clone_size: .; cdr3_nt: TGTGCCTGGGCACAGGGGAAATTAGATGGCTACACCTTC; cdr3_aa: CAWAQGKLDGYTF
v_call: TRBV5-1; j_call: TRBJ2-7; d_call: .; clone_size: .; cdr3_nt: TGCGCCAGCAGCTTGGGATCAGGTGCGGGGTACGAGCAGTACTTC; cdr3_aa: CASSLGSGAGYEQYF
v_call: TRBV18; j_call: TRBJ1-3; d_call: TRBD1; clone_size: once; cdr3_nt: TGTGCCAGCTCACCACCGGGACAGGGGCGAAACACCATATATTTT; cdr3_aa: CASSPPGQGRNTIYF
v_call: TRBV6-4; j_call: TRBJ2-3; d_call: TRBD2; clone_size: .; cdr3_nt: TGTGCCAGCAAGGAGCAGCGGGAGGGAGATACGCAGTATTTT; cdr3_aa: CASKEQREGDTQYF